The 7 T cell receptor beta chains listed next were all sequenced from one sample in a study of technical replicates of blood from a handful of donors. Sequencing was performed with immunoSEQ multiplex PCR; in TCRdb, only in-frame clones are kept and a portion is missing. Of 65,000 to 95,000 clones in the sample, 85% to 95% were seen once. The sample comprised T cells isolated from PBMCs. The receptors derive from a human donor in good health.

J is TRBJ2-5 and V is TRBV5-1, with 11 positions matching TRBD2. The CDR3 consists of 16 residues. The trim removed 0 bases at V and 5 bases at J, leaving 6 bases unmatched. Germline CDR1 and CDR2: SGHRS and YFSETQ. CDR3 loop: CASSLASASGGETQYF. CDR3 coding DNA: TGCGCCAGCAGCTTGGCGTCGGCTAGCGGGGGGGAGACCCAGTACTTC. The full variable domain, with the rest looked up from reference TRBV5-1 and TRBJ2-5, is KAGVTQTPRYLIKTRGQQVTLSCSPISGHRSVSWYQQTPGQGLQFLFEYFSETQRNKGNFPGRFSGRQFSNSRSEMNVSTLELGDSALYLCASSLASASGGETQYFGPGTRLLVL.

The gene calls are TRBV30 and TRBJ2-5; unclear D gene. The CDR3 spans 16 residues. Trimming took 0 bases from V and 2 from J, leaving 16 bases between them. The V gene's germline CDR1 is GTSNPN and CDR2 SVGIG (reference sequence). The CDR3 is CAWSVLRHPSQETQYF. CDR3 in DNA: TGTGCCTGGAGTGTACTCAGACACCCCTCACAAGAGACCCAGTACTTC.

V usage is TRBV13 and J usage is TRBJ2-5; TRBD1 might be the D (6 bases). CDR3 length: 13 amino acids. The V end was cut by 4 bases, the J end by 5 bases, with 11 bases between. Per germline, CDR1 PRHDT and CDR2 FYEKMQ (reference sequence). The CDR3 nucleotides read TGTGCCAGCAGCTCCCAGGGGTCTGAGACCCAGTACTTC. Translated, it gives CASSSQGSETQYF.

This clone was recorded a few times. The J gene is TRBJ1-1, the V gene TRBV27; 8 positions match TRBD1. The trim removed 6 bases at V and 10 bases at J, leaving 10 bases unmatched. This CDR3 is 13 amino acids long. Germline-derived CDR1 and CDR2 are MNHEY and SMNVEV (reference sequence). Here the CDR3 DNA reads TGTGCCAGCAGCTCAGGACAGGGAATAAGAGCTTTCTTT. It yields the protein CASSSGQGIRAFF.

As DNA, the CDR3 is TGTGCCAGCAGCTTAGATCTTAACACCGGGGAGCTGTTTTTT. It encodes CASSLDLNTGELFF. V and J are TRBV11-1 and TRBJ2-2; D gene ambiguous. Trimming shortened V by 1 base and J by 2 bases, and 5 bases separated the two germline ends. In germline, CDR1 is SGHAT, CDR2 FQDESV (reference sequence). The CDR3 runs 14 residues.

The chain recombines TRBV2 with TRBJ2-1, with D unresolved. This CDR3 is built from 14 residues. Germline V gives CDR1 SNHLY, CDR2 FYNNEI. Trimming removed 6 bases from V and 1 base from J, with 10 bases in between. The DNA of the CDR3 is TGTGCCAGCAGAGATCTAGTTTCCTACAATGAGCAGTTCTTC. As protein: CASRDLVSYNEQFF.

The rearrangement uses TRBV7-2 and TRBJ1-2; TRBD1 is a possible D gene (6 bases). The CDR3 spans 15 residues. V was clipped by 5 bases and J by 6 bases, with 19 bases between them. Per germline, CDR1 SGHTA and CDR2 FQGNSA. CDR3 nucleotides: TGTGCCAGCAGCGTAGGGGCGTCAGGGGAGAATGGCTACACCTTC. It yields the protein CASSVGASGENGYTF.